These 16 T cell receptor beta chains originate from one sample sequenced in a study of blood T cell repertoires in COVID-19. The repertoire was sequenced with immunoSEQ multiplex PCR; TCRdb's copy has only in-frame clones and lacks some. Among a few hundred thousand clones listed, around 83% were seen once. Sequenced: PBMCs or T cells enriched from blood (not recorded which). Every receptor here comes from a woman in her 50s who had been exposed to COVID-19.

The chain joins TRBV27 to TRBJ2-5; 7 nucleotides line up with TRBD1. The junction had 5 bases not matched to a gene; V was cut back by 2 bases and J by 2 bases. Germline CDR1 MNHEY, CDR2 SMNVEV (reference sequence). This CDR3 is built from 15 residues. The CDR3: CASSLGTVPQETQYF. The CDR3 region has the DNA TGTGCCAGCAGTTTAGGGACAGTGCCTCAAGAGACCCAGTACTTC.

J is TRBJ1-2 and V is TRBV29-1, with D hard to call. The V gene lost 4 bases and the J gene lost 4 bases, with 13 bases spanning the gap. CDR1 is SQVTM and CDR2 is ANQGSEA in the germline V gene. This CDR3 is built from 13 residues. The CDR3 DNA reads TGCAGCGTTGTTCCCAGCGACTTCTATGGCTACACCTTC. This translates into CSVVPSDFYGYTF.

The chain employs TRBV13 and TRBJ2-3; 8 positions match TRBD2. This CDR3 region has 17 residues. V dropped 2 bases and J dropped 3; count of bases not matched to a gene: 10. Germline V CDR1 and CDR2: PRHDT, FYEKMQ (reference sequence). The DNA of the CDR3 is TGTGCCAGCAGCTTAACGGGTAGCGGGGCAAGAACAGATACGCAGTATTTT. Its translation is CASSLTGSGARTDTQYF. The entire variable domain, with the rest obtained from reference TRBV13 and TRBJ2-3, is as follows: AAGVIQSPRHLIKEKRETATLKCYPIPRHDTVYWYQQGPGQDPQFLISFYEKMQSDKGSIPDRFSAQQFSDYHSELNMSSLELGDSALYFCASSLTGSGARTDTQYFGPGTRLTVL.

The chain is built from TRBV10-3 and TRBJ1-1, with TRBD1 matching over 9 bases. The V segment lost 6 bases and the J segment 4 bases; nucleotides outside the gene matches: 3. Germline values: CDR1 ENHRY, CDR2 SYGVKD. This CDR3 has 13 amino acids. The CDR3 DNA is TGTGCCATCAGCGGACAGGGGTCCACTGAAGCTTTCTTT. Translated: CAISGQGSTEAFF.

The chain combines TRBV7-9 with TRBJ1-1; D is perhaps TRBD1 (6 bases). The V gene lost 8 bases and the J gene lost 2 bases, with 21 bases spanning the gap. CDR3 length: 16 amino acids. CDR1 and CDR2 from the germline V gene are SEHNR and FQNEAQ (reference sequence). DNA for the CDR3: TGTGCCAGCGGTCCCTTCGGGGGGGCGGGAAACACTGAAGCTTTCTTT. This encodes CASGPFGGAGNTEAFF.

The rearrangement uses TRBV7-3 and TRBJ2-7; a weak D match, TRBD1 (7 bases). The length of the CDR3 is 13 residues. Germline V gene lookup returns CDR1 SGHTA and CDR2 FQGTGA. V was trimmed by 5 bases and J by 2 bases, leaving 10 bases between them. CDR3 nucleotide sequence: TGTGCCAGCAGCCCAGGGGGGCCCTACGAGCAGTACTTC. Amino acid sequence: CASSPGGPYEQYF. Variable domain in full (rest from reference TRBV7-3 and TRBJ2-7): GAGVSQTPSNKVTEKGKYVELRCDPISGHTALYWYRQSLGQGPEFLIYFQGTGAADDSGLPNDRFFAVRPEGSVSTLKIQRTERGDSAVYLCASSPGGPYEQYFGPGTRLTVT.

The genes are TRBV7-9 and TRBJ2-7; D unclear. Trimming cost V 1 base and J 4 bases, with 20 bases left between them. The CDR3 length is 17 residues. Germline assignment: CDR1 SEHNR and CDR2 FQNEAQ (reference sequence). Written as DNA, the CDR3 is TGTGCCAGCAGCTTAGGGTTGCTCGTAGGCACAGCATACGAGCAGTACTTC. Its protein product is CASSLGLLVGTAYEQYF. Together with reference TRBV7-9 and TRBJ2-7, the CDR3 gives the full variable domain: DTGVSQNPRHKITKRGQNVTFRCDPISEHNRLYWYRQTLGQGPEFLTYFQNEAQLEKSRLLSDRFSAERPKGSFSTLEIQRTEQGDSAMYLCASSLGLLVGTAYEQYFGPGTRLTVT.

The genes are TRBV25-1 and TRBJ2-7, with D maybe TRBD1 (5 bases). The CDR3 contains 13 residues. The germline CDR1 and CDR2 sequences are MGHDK and SYGVNS. Trimming removed 7 bases at V and 3 bases at J, with 13 bases between. In nucleotides, the CDR3 is TGTGCCAGCAACATCCAGGGTAGCTACGAGCAGTACTTC. It translates to CASNIQGSYEQYF.

The gene calls are TRBV18 and TRBJ1-3; D remains ambiguous. With 6 bases removed from V and 0 bases from J, the gap between germline ends came to 21 bases. CDR3 length equals 18 residues. Germline V gene data show CDR1 as KGHSH and CDR2 as LQKENI. CDR3 DNA sequence: TGTGCCAGCTCCAACACCCGAGGACTCCAGTCCTCTGGAAACACCATATATTTT. Its protein product is CASSNTRGLQSSGNTIYF.

V is TRBV7-2 and J is TRBJ2-1; 9 bases are shared with TRBD2. The germline V gene has CDR1 SGHTA and CDR2 FQGNSA. This CDR3 contains 14 residues. With V trimmed by 2 bases and J by 10 bases, 6 bases remained unmatched. The CDR3 region is CASSLRRGGVEQFF. The CDR3 region has the DNA TGTGCCAGCAGCTTAAGGCGGGGGGGCGTGGAGCAGTTCTTC.

This sequence joins TRBV5-1 and TRBJ2-1, with TRBD1 matching over 7 bases. The junction had 8 bases not matched to a gene; V was cut back by 4 bases and J by 7 bases. Germline CDR1 and CDR2: SGHRS and YFSETQ. The CDR3 is 14 amino acids. CDR3 sequence: CASSPSTGTNEQFF. The DNA for the CDR3 is TGCGCCAGCAGCCCCTCGACAGGGACGAATGAGCAGTTCTTC.

A few counts support this clone. The chain joins TRBV7-9 to TRBJ1-1; D is possibly TRBD1 (6 bases). The germline CDR1 and CDR2 sequences are SEHNR and FQNEAQ (reference sequence). Trimming removed 1 base at V and 7 bases at J, with 10 bases between. CDR3 length equals 13 residues. The CDR3 DNA reads as TGTGCCAGCAGCTTAGAAGGGACAAGTGAAGCTTTCTTT. Its protein product is CASSLEGTSEAFF.

The V and J genes are TRBV6-5 and TRBJ1-1; TRBD1 might be the D (6 bases). This CDR3 comprises 14 residues. Germline CDR1 MNHEY, CDR2 SVGAGI. V dropped 5 bases and J dropped 4 bases, with 14 bases sitting between them. The CDR3 nucleotides are TGTGCCAGCAGTCAGGGGACCTTGGTCACTGAAGCTTTCTTT. It translates to CASSQGTLVTEAFF.

This clone was observed once. Here the CDR3 DNA reads TGTGCCATCAGTGTTCAGGGATCTAACACTGAAGCTTTCTTT. The encoded protein is CAISVQGSNTEAFF. This chain uses TRBV10-3 with TRBJ1-1, with TRBD1 as a possible D gene (5 bases). The CDR3 is 14 amino acids. V gave up 4 bases and J gave up 2 bases, with 11 bases separating them. CDR1 and CDR2 from the germline V gene are ENHRY and SYGVKD.

The V gene is TRBV7-8, the J gene TRBJ1-5; 7 bases align to TRBD1. CDR1 and CDR2 from the germline V gene are SGHVS and FQNEAQ. The CDR3 has 15 residues. With V trimmed by 5 bases and J by 0 bases, 4 bases remained unmatched. The CDR3 loop is CASSLDRYSNQPQHF. CDR3 bases: TGTGCCAGCAGCCTGGACAGGTATAGCAATCAGCCCCAGCATTTT.

The genes are TRBV6-2 or TRBV6-3 and TRBJ1-2; TRBD1 aligns across 10 bases. CDR1 is MNHEY, CDR2 SVGEGT, per germline. The V and J ends lost 2 bases and 2 bases, in that order; junction bases with no gene match: 2. The CDR3 totals 15 residues. CDR3 nucleotide sequence: TGTGCCAGCAGTTACCGGGGACAGGGGAACTATGGCTACACCTTC. The encoded protein is CASSYRGQGNYGYTF.